These 23 T cell receptor beta chains came from one sample sequenced in a study of cytomegalovirus exposure and HLA in healthy donors. Both 60 Vbeta primers and 13 Jbeta primers went into the PCR. Some clones are missing from TCRdb's copy, which holds only in-frame ones; the method was immunoSEQ multiplex PCR. This sample has approximately 150,000 clones, with around 73% found just once. The sample taken for sequencing was PBMCs. The source is a female donor in good health and CMV-seronegative.

This chain joins TRBV6-4 and TRBJ2-3; 7 bases line up with TRBD1. From germline, CDR1 is MRHNA and CDR2 SNTAGT. V lost 2 bases and J lost 2; bases outside the gene matches: 1. The CDR3 sequence is 14 residues long. The CDR3 sequence is CASSDDRDTDTQYF. Written as DNA, the CDR3 is TGTGCCAGCAGTGACGACAGGGACACAGATACGCAGTATTTT.

This clone was detected only a few times. The J gene is TRBJ2-1, the V gene TRBV29-1; tentatively, D is TRBD2 (5 bases). CDR1 is SQVTM and CDR2 is ANQGSEA in the germline V gene. V was shortened by 7 bases and J by 9 bases, with 13 bases between the two germline ends. The CDR3 length is 11 residues. For the CDR3, the DNA is TGCAGCGCACTCAGAGGGAGTGAGCAGTTCTTC. Its protein product is CSALRGSEQFF.

The CDR3 spells CAWKGLPNHGYTF. The DNA for the CDR3 is TGTGCCTGGAAGGGGCTTCCTAATCATGGCTACACCTTC. The genes are TRBV30 and TRBJ1-2, with TRBD1 as a possible D gene (5 bases). CDR1 is GTSNPN, CDR2 SVGIG, per germline (reference sequence). There are 13 residues in the CDR3. The V end lost 4 bases, the J end lost 6 bases, and 15 bases lay between the germline ends.

The chain has TRBV11-1 and TRBJ2-1; TRBD1 matches 11 bases. V was clipped by 9 bases and J by 6 bases; unmatched bases: 7. The CDR3 is 14 amino acids. Germline assignment: CDR1 SGHAT and CDR2 FQDESV (reference sequence). The CDR3 protein is CASTGQGAGNEQFF. The CDR3, as DNA: TGTGCCAGTACCGGACAGGGGGCTGGCAATGAGCAGTTCTTC.

DNA for the CDR3: TGTGCCAGCAGCCACGGACTGGGGGCCACTGAAGCTTTCTTT. It translates to CASSHGLGATEAFF. The chain carries TRBV28 and TRBJ1-1, with a tentative D call TRBD1 (6 bases). V was shortened by 6 bases and J by 4 bases, with 15 bases between the two germline ends. This CDR3 comprises 14 residues. Germline V CDR1 and CDR2: MDHEN, SYDVKM. The complete variable domain, with remaining parts taken from reference TRBV28 and TRBJ1-1, reads DVKVTQSSRYLVKRTGEKVFLECVQDMDHENMFWYRQDPGLGLRLIYFSYDVKMKEKGDIPEGYSVSREKKERFSLILESASTNQTSMYLCASSHGLGATEAFFGQGTRLTVV.

This CDR3 reads CASSVGSEEKLFF. Here the CDR3 DNA reads TGTGCCAGCAGCGTAGGGAGTGAGGAAAAACTGTTTTTT. V and J are TRBV9 and TRBJ1-4; D remains unclear. Trimming shortened V by 0 bases and J by 8 bases, and 8 bases separated the two germline ends. This CDR3 has 13 amino acids. Germline V gene sequence: CDR1 SGDLS, CDR2 YYNGEE.

This chain uses TRBV14 with TRBJ1-1; D unresolved. The germline V and J ends were trimmed by 0 bases and 1 base, with 15 bases remaining between them. The CDR3 sequence is 17 residues long. CDR1 is SGHDN and CDR2 is FVKESK in the germline V gene. For the CDR3, the DNA is TGTGCCAGCAGCCAAGATAGAGTTTGGCGGTCGAACACTGAAGCTTTCTTT. Its translation is CASSQDRVWRSNTEAFF.

The sample holds a few counts of this clone. V and J are TRBV5-4 and TRBJ1-1; D is unresolved. This CDR3 contains 14 residues. The V end was cut by 6 bases, the J end by 1 base, with 13 bases between. Looked up from germline, CDR1 is SGHNT and CDR2 is YYREEE (reference sequence). The CDR3 sequence is CASTQGSQNTEAFF. The CDR3, as DNA: TGTGCCAGCACCCAAGGGAGTCAGAACACTGAAGCTTTCTTT.

This clone has just one count. The genes are TRBV5-8 and TRBJ2-1, with 11 bases aligning to TRBD2. Trimming removed 6 bases from V and 2 bases from J; junction bases left unmatched: 10. Per germline, CDR1 SGHTS and CDR2 YDEGEE. The CDR3 length is 17 residues. CDR3 residues: CASTPTGTSGPYNEQFF. As DNA, the CDR3 is TGTGCCAGCACCCCCACTGGGACTAGCGGACCCTACAATGAGCAGTTCTTC.

This chain joins TRBV7-8 and TRBJ2-7; 9 positions agree with TRBD1. With 5 bases clipped from V and 2 bases from J, the junction kept 4 bases outside the gene matches. The CDR3 has 14 amino acids. From germline, CDR1 is SGHVS and CDR2 FQNEAQ. CDR3 DNA: TGTGCCAGCAGCCCCGGGACAGGGCCCTACGAGCAGTACTTC. It yields the protein CASSPGTGPYEQYF.

The chain recombines TRBV27 with TRBJ2-1; weak D call: TRBD2 (6 bases). With 6 bases removed from V and 0 bases from J, the gap between germline ends came to 18 bases. There are 17 residues in the CDR3. Germline V gene sequence: CDR1 MNHEY, CDR2 SMNVEV (reference sequence). CDR3 sequence: CASRILVSGVSYNEQFF. In DNA form, the CDR3 reads TGTGCCAGCAGAATCTTGGTTAGCGGTGTCTCCTACAATGAGCAGTTCTTC.

This sequence joins TRBV29-1 and TRBJ2-7, with unresolved D. From germline, CDR1 is SQVTM and CDR2 ANQGSEA. CDR3 length equals 11 residues. V was shortened by 4 bases and J by 6 bases, with 10 bases between the two germline ends. CDR3 DNA: TGCAGCGTTGGGTTGACGGGCGAGCAGTACTTC. Its protein product is CSVGLTGEQYF.

The genes are TRBV18 and TRBJ2-5; no reliable D call. Germline CDR1 reads KGHSH; CDR2 reads LQKENI. V lost 5 bases and J lost 5, with 9 bases in between. This CDR3 region has 12 residues. CDR3 bases: TGTGCCAGCTCAAGACTTCCGGAGACCCAGTACTTC. Translation: CASSRLPETQYF.

This rearrangement joins TRBV19 to TRBJ1-2, with D unclear. V was cut by 0 bases and J by 5 bases, with 4 bases left in between. Looked up from germline, CDR1 is LNHDA and CDR2 is SQIVND (reference sequence). The CDR3 consists of 12 residues. The CDR3 loop reads CASSIDLYGYTF. The CDR3 DNA sequence: TGTGCCAGTAGTATAGACCTGTATGGCTACACCTTC.

The chain couples TRBV7-2 to TRBJ2-5; maybe TRBD1 (7 bases). V was shortened by 6 bases and J by 5 bases, with 13 bases between the two germline ends. Germline values: CDR1 SGHTA, CDR2 FQGNSA. The CDR3 runs 13 residues. The CDR3 spells CASRPAGGETQYF. The CDR3 bases are TGTGCCAGCAGACCCGCAGGGGGGGAGACCCAGTACTTC.

This clone was detected once. V and J are TRBV5-1 and TRBJ1-5; 10 nucleotides match TRBD1. The V segment lost 3 bases and the J segment 7 bases; nucleotides outside the gene matches: 4. Looked up from germline, CDR1 is SGHRS and CDR2 is YFSETQ. This CDR3 contains 14 residues. The CDR3 nucleotides are TGCGCCAGCAGCTACGGGACAGGGGAACAGCCCCAGCATTTT. This gives the protein CASSYGTGEQPQHF.

This chain connects TRBV9 to TRBJ1-1, with D maybe TRBD1 (6 bases). The CDR3 is made up of 15 amino acids. The germline gives CDR1 SGDLS, CDR2 YYNGEE. V shed 4 bases and J shed 5 bases, with 18 bases lying between them. CDR3 coding DNA: TGTGCCAGCAGCCTTACCGATGGCCAGGGGACTGAAGCTTTCTTT. It codes for CASSLTDGQGTEAFF.

The chain couples TRBV14 to TRBJ1-1, with 9 positions matching TRBD1. The trim removed 3 bases at V and 11 bases at J, leaving 7 bases unmatched. Germline CDR1 reads SGHDN; CDR2 reads FVKESK. This CDR3 has 13 residues. The DNA of the CDR3 is TGTGCCAGCAGCCAGAGGCCGACAGGGGGTGCTTTCTTT. The encoded protein is CASSQRPTGGAFF. The full variable domain, with the rest looked up from reference TRBV14 and TRBJ1-1, is EAGVTQFPSHSVIEKGQTVTLRCDPISGHDNLYWYRRVMGKEIKFLLHFVKESKQDESGMPNNRFLAERTGGTYSTLKVQPAELEDSGVYFCASSQRPTGGAFFGQGTRLTVV.

The CDR3 nucleotides are TGTGCCAGCAGTTGGAACAGGGAAGGGGAGCAGTTCTTC. The encoded protein is CASSWNREGEQFF. The J gene is TRBJ2-1, the V gene TRBV5-4; D might be TRBD1 (6 bases). The V gene's germline CDR1 is SGHNT and CDR2 YYREEE (reference sequence). Deletions cut 5 bases from V and 10 bases from J, with 16 bases between. This CDR3 region has 13 residues.

The V call is TRBV11-2, the J call TRBJ1-2; the D gene is possibly TRBD1 (5 bases). Trimming removed 0 bases from V and 5 bases from J, with 10 bases in between. This CDR3 is built from 14 residues. Germline-derived CDR1 and CDR2 are SGHAT and FQNNGV. As DNA, the CDR3 is TGTGCCAGCAGCTTAGATAGGCAGGGATATGGCTACACCTTC. Its translation is CASSLDRQGYGYTF.

The chain recombines TRBV7-6 with TRBJ2-3; 7 bases are shared with TRBD1. V gave up 5 bases and J gave up 2 bases; unmatched junction bases: 4. CDR1 and CDR2 from the germline V gene are SGHVS and FNYEAQ. The CDR3 runs 14 residues. CDR3 nucleotides: TGTGCCAGCAGCCCCGGGACAGCCACAGATACGCAGTATTTT. This translates into CASSPGTATDTQYF.

The chain recombines TRBV4-1 with TRBJ2-7, with TRBD1 matching 7 bases. This CDR3 spans 16 amino acids. After removal of 2 bases from V and 1 base from J, the junction contained 8 bases not matched to a gene. Looked up from germline, CDR1 is MGHRA and CDR2 is YSYEKL. The CDR3 DNA reads as TGCGCCAGCAGCCAACTCCCCGGGACAGAATCCTACGAGCAGTACTTC. It is translated as CASSQLPGTESYEQYF.

This chain connects TRBV2 to TRBJ1-4, with D uncertain. The CDR3 is 15 residues long. Germline-derived CDR1 and CDR2 are SNHLY and FYNNEI. V shed 0 bases and J shed 3 bases, with 8 bases lying between them. DNA for the CDR3: TGTGCCAGCAGTGAAGCGCGGGGTGCTAATGAAAAACTGTTTTTT. Amino acids: CASSEARGANEKLFF.